This T cell receptor (beta chain) was found in a study of shared clonotypes between healthy human individuals. Several immunoSEQ plates received, in even portions, the genomic DNA of each subset. Data came from immunoSEQ multiplex PCR; TCRdb stores just in-frame clones and leaves some out. This repertoire shows around 2,000,000 clones, 85% to 95% found once; its top ten account for roughly 0.13%. This CDR3 has 15 residues. Between the trimmed V and J ends, which lost 1 base and 5 bases, there was a span of 9 bases. CDR1 and CDR2 (germline): MDHEN, SYDVKM. The rearrangement links TRBV28 to TRBJ1-6; maybe TRBD1 (6 bases). What was sequenced was naive CD4+ T cells sorted from blood. Stated subset: CD45RA+ positively selected. The receptor comes from a man aged 18 to 30 in good health. CDR3 sequence reads: CASSLLPGDNSPLHF. For the CDR3, the DNA is TGTGCCAGCAGTTTATTGCCAGGGGATAATTCACCCCTCCACTTT.